This TCR beta chain was identified in a study of breast tumors, draining lymph nodes, adjacent tissues. Study-level findings and limits: Luminal-like breast cancer showed significantly higher tumor–nontumor repertoire similarity than basal-like. Findings are consistent with lymph node origin and intratumoral expansion of most tumor T cells.

This clonotype occurred a few times. As yet, its antigen is unknown. The germline V gene has CDR1 DFQATT and CDR2 SNEGSKA (reference sequence). Trimming stripped 7 bases from V and 8 bases from J, with 17 bases between. The CDR3 covers 12 residues. Axillary draining lymph nodes of breast cancer patients supplied the node samples. One entry per CDR3 protein, called by TCRdb with MiXCR from the multiplex PCR reads. The sample records 140,000 to 150,000 distinct CDR3 sequences, approximately 30% being singletons. The receptor was isolated from a female donor with breast cancer. Some clones in this sample may be carry-over from other donors' samples. Sequenced input: axillary lymph node tissue. V and J are TRBV20-1 and TRBJ1-1; D remains ambiguous. The CDR3 DNA reads TGCAGTGTGAAGGACGGCAAATGGGAAGCTTTCTTT. Translating gives CSVKDGKWEAFF.